The 9 T cell receptor beta chains below all came from one sample that was sequenced in a study of spatial heterogeneity in lung cancer. TCRdb fed the 5' RACE reads into MiXCR, producing one record per CDR3 protein. The sample includes about 78,000 distinct CDR3 sequences, roughly 8% of them seen just once. The time point here: sample taken at primary tumor resection. Sequencing used PBMCs, obtained at surgery. The receptors were sampled from a male donor with early-stage non-small cell lung cancer.

In this sample, this clonotype turned up a few times. The V and J genes are TRBV4-1 and TRBJ2-7, with D unresolved. Germline values: CDR1 MGHRA, CDR2 YSYEKL. V dropped 0 bases and J dropped 2 bases, with 8 bases sitting between them. CDR3 length: 14 residues. In DNA, the CDR3 is TGCGCCAGCAGCCAAGATCGATGGGCCTACGAGCAGTACTTC. It encodes CASSQDRWAYEQYF.

This clonotype showed up just a few times. This sequence joins TRBV30 and TRBJ2-7; a possible D gene is TRBD2 (5 bases). This CDR3 comprises 15 residues. V lost 2 bases to trimming and J lost 6 bases, with 20 bases between them. Germline V CDR1 and CDR2: GTSNPN, SVGIG (reference sequence). CDR3 coding DNA: TGTGCCTGGAGTCCTCCCGGACCTCACCGGGGCGAGCAGTACTTC. The encoded protein is CAWSPPGPHRGEQYF.

This clonotype was seen repeatedly, ten times or more. The chain joins TRBV29-1 to TRBJ1-1; no reliable D call. The CDR3 contains 13 residues. V shed 8 bases and J shed 6 bases, with 19 bases lying between them. Per the germline V gene, CDR1 is SQVTM and CDR2 is ANQGSEA. In DNA form, the CDR3 reads TGCAGCACTAAATCGGGCGTCTTATCTGAAGCTTTCTTT. It codes for CSTKSGVLSEAFF.

This clonotype has a count of ten or more. V gene TRBV6-2 or TRBV6-3 combines with J gene TRBJ2-3; D is ambiguous. Trimming took 0 bases from V and 4 from J, leaving 5 bases between them. The CDR3 consists of 13 residues. Germline V gene lookup returns CDR1 MNHEY and CDR2 SVGEGT. This chain's CDR3 is CASSYSMADTQYF. The DNA of the CDR3 is TGTGCCAGCAGTTACTCGATGGCAGATACGCAGTATTTT.

In this sample, this clonotype turned up a few times. This rearrangement joins TRBV19 to TRBJ1-1; D unclear. The CDR3 runs 12 residues. Trimming pared 6 bases from V and 3 bases from J, leaving 8 bases between. The germline V gene has CDR1 LNHDA and CDR2 SQIVND (reference sequence). CDR3 in amino acids: CASRLGYTEAFF. The CDR3 DNA is TGTGCCAGTAGATTAGGGTACACTGAAGCTTTCTTT.

This clonotype has a handful of counts. V gene TRBV12-3 or TRBV12-4 combines with J gene TRBJ1-2, with D perhaps TRBD1 (5 bases). This CDR3 has 14 residues. The ends were cut back, 5 bases at V and 11 bases at J, with 21 bases in the middle. The CDR3 bases are TGTGCCAGCAGTATCAACCGGGACTTCGTGGGGTACACCTTC. Its protein is CASSINRDFVGYTF.

The CDR3 loop is CASSPGRASAYEQYF. CDR3 in DNA: TGTGCCAGCAGCCCAGGCCGCGCGTCAGCCTACGAGCAGTACTTC. The rearrangement links TRBV7-7 to TRBJ2-7; D remains unclear. CDR3 size: 15 residues. V gave up 5 bases and J gave up 2 bases, with 16 bases separating them. The germline V gene encodes CDR1 SSHAT and CDR2 FNYEAQ (reference sequence).

This clonotype was counted at least ten times. The chain has TRBV7-2 and TRBJ2-1; D possibly corresponds to TRBD1 (5 bases). The CDR3 runs to 13 residues. Germline loops: CDR1 SGHTA, CDR2 FQGNSA. Trimming shortened V by 8 bases and J by 7 bases, and 15 bases separated the two germline ends. The CDR3 spells CASRLGLQNEQFF. CDR3 coding DNA: TGTGCCAGCCGCCTGGGGCTGCAGAATGAGCAGTTCTTC. The full variable domain, rest sourced from reference TRBV7-2 and TRBJ2-1, is GAGVSQSPSNKVTEKGKDVELRCDPISGHTALYWYRQSLGQGLEFLIYFQGNSAPDKSGLPSDRFSAERTGGSVSTLTIQRTQQEDSAVYLCASRLGLQNEQFFGPGTRLTVL.

This clonotype appeared many times. The chain couples TRBV4-3 to TRBJ2-7, with D perhaps TRBD2 (5 bases). Germline loops: CDR1 LGHNA, CDR2 YSLEER. V lost 2 bases and J lost 4, with 9 bases in between. The CDR3 runs 13 residues. The CDR3 region is CASSQSSGYEQYF. As DNA, the CDR3 is TGCGCCAGCAGCCAATCTTCGGGGTACGAGCAGTACTTC.